This T cell receptor beta chain was sequenced during a study of CD8 T cells in Susac syndrome (dated by TCRdb to about 2019). In terms of the full investigation: Among the sequenced Susac syndrome patients, about six had clinically active disease and roughly eight were in clinical remission. At the time of blood withdrawal, Susac syndrome patients were either therapy-naive, taking corticosteroids (with some also receiving IVIg), or on IVIg alone. Whether CD8+ T cell activation and differentiation in Susac syndrome was antigen driven was tested using repertoire sequencing.

With respect to this clonotype: Its antigen is not yet known. Per-base qualities were not stored, and no clone one base away is much larger.

Peripheral blood CD8+ and CD4+ T cells from healthy donors, Susac syndrome patients and multiple sclerosis patients were profiled using high-throughput TCR beta sequencing. Susac syndrome patients met recently defined diagnostic criteria for definite or probable disease. Bulk CD8+ and CD4+ T cells were purified magnetically by negative isolation, whereas CD8+ TEMRA cells were enriched by FACS. Blood was drawn into EDTA tubes, processed within 24 hours, and PBMCs were isolated by density gradient centrifugation. PBMCs destined for TCR sequencing were cryopreserved in liquid nitrogen and later thawed in a 37 °C water bath. Purity of sorted or isolated CD4+, CD8+ and CD8+ TEMRA cells was at least 90%. Broad study findings and their caveats: The TCR sequencing and HLA analysis was acknowledged to have included a relatively small number of individuals. In patients with Susac syndrome, the CD4+ T cell repertoire showed no detectable clonal expansion.

RNA was extracted using the RNeasy kit, and roughly 0.5 to 1 microgram was reverse transcribed with random hexamers. The immunoSEQ multiplex PCR assay, covering 54 Vbeta and 13 Jbeta segments, was used to amplify TCR beta CDR3 regions. PCR amplification bias was corrected using a synthetic template baseline for primer optimization and computational correction. In the paper's pipeline: Reads were assigned to V, D and J genes according to IMGT and analyzed in immunoSEQ Analyzer, with only productive sequences retained. Clonality was computed as one minus Shannon entropy normalized by log2 of the number of productive unique sequences. For each patient and control, public and private clones were evaluated within the 100 most prevalent clones. A clone was defined as Susac-specific if it was absent from the healthy and MS cohorts, from over a thousand published viral clones and from other ImmuneACCESS disease sequences. The raw public data were reprocessed by TCRdb itself: fastp quality trimming at Q25, MiXCR clonotype calling, in-frame beta chains only. Each entry is one CDR3 protein sequence, shown with its most common DNA and genes. V and J calls and clone size were set by TCRdb, not the authors. Here the sample has about 170,000 distinct CDR3 sequences; about 96% occur a single time. The ten largest clones add up to approximately 0.12% of the sample.

V is trimmed back by 4 bases and J by 0 bases, and the junction contains 4 bases that no gene match accounts for. Per the germline V gene (reference sequence), SEHNR is the CDR1 and FQNEAQ is the CDR2. Counted from cysteine to phenylalanine, this CDR3 has 16 amino acids. The kept DNA is CDR3 alone, 48 bases in frame from the first base. Sequenced material: CD4+ T cells from PBMCs. In this chain, TRBV7-9 is recombined with TRBJ2-2, and 8 junction bases match TRBD1. The source is a human donor with Susac syndrome. The DNA reads TGTGCCAGCAGCTCGACAGGGGTTTCGAACACCGGGGAGCTGTTTTTT. This sequence encodes CASSSTGVSNTGELFF.